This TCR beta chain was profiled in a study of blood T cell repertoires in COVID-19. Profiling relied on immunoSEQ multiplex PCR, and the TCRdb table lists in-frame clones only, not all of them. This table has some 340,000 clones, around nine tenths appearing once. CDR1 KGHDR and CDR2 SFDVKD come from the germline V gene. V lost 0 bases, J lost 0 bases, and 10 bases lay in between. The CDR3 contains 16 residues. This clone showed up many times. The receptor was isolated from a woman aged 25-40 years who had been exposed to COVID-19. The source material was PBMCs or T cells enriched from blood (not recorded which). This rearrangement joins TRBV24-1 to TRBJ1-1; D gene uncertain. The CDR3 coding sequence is TGTGCCACCAGTGATTTGGACATCATAATGAACACTGAAGCTTTCTTT. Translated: CATSDLDIIMNTEAFF.